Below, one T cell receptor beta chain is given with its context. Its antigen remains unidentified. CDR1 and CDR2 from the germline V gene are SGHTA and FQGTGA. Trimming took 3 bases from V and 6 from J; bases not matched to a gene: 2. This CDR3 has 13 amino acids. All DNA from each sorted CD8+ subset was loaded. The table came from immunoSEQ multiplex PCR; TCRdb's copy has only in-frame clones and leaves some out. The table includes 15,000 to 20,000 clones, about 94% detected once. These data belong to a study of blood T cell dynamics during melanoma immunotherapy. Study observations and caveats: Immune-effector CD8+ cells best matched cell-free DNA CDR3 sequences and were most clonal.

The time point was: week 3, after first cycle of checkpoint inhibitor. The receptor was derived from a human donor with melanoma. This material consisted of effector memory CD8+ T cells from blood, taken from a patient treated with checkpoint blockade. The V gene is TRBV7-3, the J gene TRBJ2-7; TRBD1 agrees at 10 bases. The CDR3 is CASSLGQGREQYF. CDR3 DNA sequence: TGTGCCAGCAGCTTGGGACAGGGGCGCGAGCAGTACTTC. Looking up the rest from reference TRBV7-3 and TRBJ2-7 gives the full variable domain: GAGVSQTPSNKVTEKGKYVELRCDPISGHTALYWYRQSLGQGPEFLIYFQGTGAADDSGLPNDRFFAVRPEGSVSTLKIQRTERGDSAVYLCASSLGQGREQYFGPGTRLTVT.